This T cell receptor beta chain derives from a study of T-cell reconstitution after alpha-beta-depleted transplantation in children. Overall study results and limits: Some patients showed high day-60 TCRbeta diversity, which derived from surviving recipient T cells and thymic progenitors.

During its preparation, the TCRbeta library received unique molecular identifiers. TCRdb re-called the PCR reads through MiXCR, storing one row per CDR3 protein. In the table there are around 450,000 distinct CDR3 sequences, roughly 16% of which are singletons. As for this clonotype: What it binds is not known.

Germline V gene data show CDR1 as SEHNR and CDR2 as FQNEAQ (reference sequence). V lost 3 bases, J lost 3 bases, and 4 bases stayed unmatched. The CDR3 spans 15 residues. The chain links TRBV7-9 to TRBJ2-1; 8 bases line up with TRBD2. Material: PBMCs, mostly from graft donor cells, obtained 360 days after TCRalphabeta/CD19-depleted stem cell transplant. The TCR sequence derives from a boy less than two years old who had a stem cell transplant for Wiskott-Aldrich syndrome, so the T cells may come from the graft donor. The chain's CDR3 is CASSFLLADYNEQFF. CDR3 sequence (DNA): TGTGCCAGCAGCTTCCTACTAGCGGACTACAATGAGCAGTTCTTC.